The subject of this entry is one TCR beta chain. The antigen remains unidentified. These data are taken from a study of TET2 disruption in CD19-targeted CAR T cells. Sample treatment: autologous CTL019 cells: CD19 CAR with 4-1BB and CD3 zeta domains. The CD19 CAR included TCR zeta plus 4-1BB costimulatory signaling. CTL019 was manufactured from peripheral blood T cells obtained by leukapheresis. Method: immunoSEQ multiplex PCR; TCRdb's copy keeps in-frame clones and lacks some. Listed are around 27,000 clones; about 2% falls within the top ten. The specimen comprised CD8- CAR+ T cells sorted from cultured blood T cells, sampled for CD19 CAR T cell therapy. Subset: CD8-negative CAR-positive T cells from the infusion product. The receptor's source is a man aged 65 to 79 with chronic lymphocytic leukemia.

CDR3 residues: CASWGGGAYEQYF. The covered CDR3 bases are TGTGCCAGCTGGGGAGGGGGGGCCTACGAG. The chain joins TRBV18 to TRBJ2-7; a weak D match, TRBD2 (7 bases). The sequence runs out 3 residues before the end of the CDR3; the remainder is reconstructed from the germline J gene. Germline CDR1 and CDR2: KGHSH and LQKENI. Trimming took 7 bases from V and 2 from J, leaving 12 bases between them. This CDR3 contains 13 residues.